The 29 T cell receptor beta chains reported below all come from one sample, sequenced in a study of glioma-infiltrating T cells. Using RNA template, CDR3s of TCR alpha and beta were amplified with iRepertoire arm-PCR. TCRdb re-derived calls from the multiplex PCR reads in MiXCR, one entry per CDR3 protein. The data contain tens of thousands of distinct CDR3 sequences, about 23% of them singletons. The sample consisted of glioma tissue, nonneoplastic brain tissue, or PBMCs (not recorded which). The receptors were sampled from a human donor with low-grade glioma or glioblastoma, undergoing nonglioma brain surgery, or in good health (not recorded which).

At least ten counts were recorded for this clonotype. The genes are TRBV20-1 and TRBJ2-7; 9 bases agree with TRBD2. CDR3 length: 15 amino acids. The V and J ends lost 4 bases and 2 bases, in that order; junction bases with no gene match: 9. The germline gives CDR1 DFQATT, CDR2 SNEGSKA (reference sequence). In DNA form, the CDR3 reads TGCAGTGCTACCCACGTAGCGGGAGTGACCTACGAGCAGTACTTC. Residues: CSATHVAGVTYEQYF.

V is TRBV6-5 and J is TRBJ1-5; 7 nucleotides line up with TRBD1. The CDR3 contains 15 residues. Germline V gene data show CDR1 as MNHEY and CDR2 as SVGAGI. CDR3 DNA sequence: TGTGTTAGCAGTTCGGGGGGACAGATCAACCAGCCCCAGCATTTT. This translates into CVSSSGGQINQPQHF.

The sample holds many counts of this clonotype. The CDR3 DNA reads as TGTGCCAGCAACAGGGAGATGAACACTGAAGCTTTCTTT. Amino acids: CASNREMNTEAFF. The chain combines TRBV6-1 with TRBJ1-1; tentative D call: TRBD1 (6 bases). CDR1 MNHNS and CDR2 SASEGT come from the germline V gene. CDR3 length: 13 amino acids. V was trimmed by 7 bases and J by 0 bases, leaving 9 bases between them.

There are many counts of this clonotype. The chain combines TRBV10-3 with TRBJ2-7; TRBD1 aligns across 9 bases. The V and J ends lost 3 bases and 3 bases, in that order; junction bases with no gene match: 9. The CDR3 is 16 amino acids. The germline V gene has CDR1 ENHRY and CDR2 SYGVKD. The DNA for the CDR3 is TGTGCCATCAGTGACTCGACCGGGACAGGGAGCTACGAGCAGTACTTC. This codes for CAISDSTGTGSYEQYF.

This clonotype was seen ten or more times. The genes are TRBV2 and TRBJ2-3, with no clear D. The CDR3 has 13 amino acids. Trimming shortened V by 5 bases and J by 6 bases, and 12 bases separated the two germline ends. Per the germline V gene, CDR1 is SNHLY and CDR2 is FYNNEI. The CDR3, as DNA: TGTGCCAGCAGTAACTATGCCGGGGATACGCAGTATTTT. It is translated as CASSNYAGDTQYF.

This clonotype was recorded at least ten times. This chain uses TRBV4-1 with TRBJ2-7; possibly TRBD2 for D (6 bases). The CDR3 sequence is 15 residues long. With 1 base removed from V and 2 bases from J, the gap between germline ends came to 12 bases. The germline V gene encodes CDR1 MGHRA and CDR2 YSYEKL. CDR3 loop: CASSQGRGFAYEQYF. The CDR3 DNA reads TGCGCCAGCAGCCAAGGGAGGGGTTTCGCCTACGAGCAGTACTTC.

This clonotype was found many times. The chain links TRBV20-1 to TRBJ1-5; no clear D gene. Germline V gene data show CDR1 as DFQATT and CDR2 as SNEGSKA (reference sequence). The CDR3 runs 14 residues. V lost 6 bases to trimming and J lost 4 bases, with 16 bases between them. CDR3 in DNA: TGCAGTGCCACAATGCGGCACACAAATCAGCCCCAGCATTTT. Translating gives CSATMRHTNQPQHF.

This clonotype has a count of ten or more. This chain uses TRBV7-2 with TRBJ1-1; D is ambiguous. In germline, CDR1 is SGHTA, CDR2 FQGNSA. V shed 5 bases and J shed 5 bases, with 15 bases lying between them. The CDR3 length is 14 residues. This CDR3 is CASSVGWLRTEAFF. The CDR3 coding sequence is TGTGCCAGCAGCGTCGGGTGGTTACGAACTGAAGCTTTCTTT.

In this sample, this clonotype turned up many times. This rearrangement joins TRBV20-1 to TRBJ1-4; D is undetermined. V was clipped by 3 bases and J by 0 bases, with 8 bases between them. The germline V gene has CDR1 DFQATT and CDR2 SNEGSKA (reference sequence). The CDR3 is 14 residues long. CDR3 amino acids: CSARYRATNEKLFF. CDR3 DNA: TGCAGTGCTAGGTACCGAGCAACTAATGAAAAACTGTTTTTT.

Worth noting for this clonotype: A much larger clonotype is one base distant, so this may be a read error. The CDR3 loop reads CASSLRTSGSYKQYF. CDR3 nucleotide sequence: TGTGCCAGCAGCTTGAGGACTAGCGGGAGCTACAAGCAGTACTTC. The chain carries TRBV7-2 and TRBJ2-7, with 13 positions matching TRBD2. The CDR3 has 15 residues. CDR1 is SGHTA, CDR2 FQGNSA, per germline.

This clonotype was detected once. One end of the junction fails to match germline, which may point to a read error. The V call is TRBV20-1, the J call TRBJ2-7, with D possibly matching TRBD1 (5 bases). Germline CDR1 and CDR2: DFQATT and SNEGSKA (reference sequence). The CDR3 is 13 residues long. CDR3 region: CSAVTVSSCEQYF. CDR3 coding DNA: TGCAGTGCCGTGACAGTGAGCTCCTGCGAGCAGTACTTC.

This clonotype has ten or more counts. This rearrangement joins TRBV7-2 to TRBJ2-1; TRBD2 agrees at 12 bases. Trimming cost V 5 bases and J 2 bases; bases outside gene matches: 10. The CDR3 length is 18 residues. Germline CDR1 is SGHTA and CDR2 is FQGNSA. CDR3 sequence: CASSAMTSGRPTYNEQFF. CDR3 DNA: TGTGCCAGCAGCGCGATGACTAGCGGGAGACCCACCTACAATGAGCAGTTCTTC. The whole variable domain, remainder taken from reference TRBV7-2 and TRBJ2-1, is GAGVSQSPSNKVTEKGKDVELRCDPISGHTALYWYRQSLGQGLEFLIYFQGNSAPDKSGLPSDRFSAERTGGSVSTLTIQRTQQEDSAVYLCASSAMTSGRPTYNEQFFGPGTRLTVL.

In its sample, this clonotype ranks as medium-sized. CDR3 sequence: CSAEGPGNSPLHF. The CDR3 DNA follows: TGCAGTGCCGAGGGACCCGGCAATTCACCCCTCCACTTT. The chain carries TRBV20-1 and TRBJ1-6; D may be TRBD1 (5 bases). Trimming removed 6 bases from V and 7 bases from J, with 13 bases in between. This CDR3 comprises 13 residues. Germline V gene lookup returns CDR1 DFQATT and CDR2 SNEGSKA (reference sequence).

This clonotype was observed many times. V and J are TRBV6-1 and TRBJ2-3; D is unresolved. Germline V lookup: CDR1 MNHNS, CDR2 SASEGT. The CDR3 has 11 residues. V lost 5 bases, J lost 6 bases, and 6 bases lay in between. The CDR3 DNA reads TGTGCCAGCAGTTTTCTGGATACGCAGTATTTT. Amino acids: CASSFLDTQYF.

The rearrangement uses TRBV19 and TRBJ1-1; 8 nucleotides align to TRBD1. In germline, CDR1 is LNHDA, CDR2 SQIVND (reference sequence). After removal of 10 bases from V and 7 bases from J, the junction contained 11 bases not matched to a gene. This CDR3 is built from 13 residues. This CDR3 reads CATKDNRGFEAFF. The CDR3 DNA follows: TGTGCCACTAAAGATAACAGGGGGTTTGAAGCTTTCTTT.

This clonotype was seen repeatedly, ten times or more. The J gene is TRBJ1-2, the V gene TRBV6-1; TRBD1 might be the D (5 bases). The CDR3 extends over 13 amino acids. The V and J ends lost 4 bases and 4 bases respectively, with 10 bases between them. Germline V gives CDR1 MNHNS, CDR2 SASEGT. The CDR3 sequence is CASSAGTLYGYTF. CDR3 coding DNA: TGTGCCAGCAGTGCCGGGACGCTCTATGGCTACACCTTC.

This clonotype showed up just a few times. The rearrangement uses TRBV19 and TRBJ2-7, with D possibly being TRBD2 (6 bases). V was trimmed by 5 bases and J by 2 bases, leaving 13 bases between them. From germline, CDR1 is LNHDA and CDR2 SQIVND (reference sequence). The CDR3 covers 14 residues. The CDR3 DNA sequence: TGTGCCAGTAGTCCCGGGGGAGACCCCTACGAGCAGTACTTC. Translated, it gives CASSPGGDPYEQYF.

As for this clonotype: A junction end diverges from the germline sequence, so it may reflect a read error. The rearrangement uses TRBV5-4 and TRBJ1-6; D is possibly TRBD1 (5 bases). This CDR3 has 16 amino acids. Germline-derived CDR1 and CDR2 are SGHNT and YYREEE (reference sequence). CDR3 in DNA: TGTGCCAGCAGAAGCCTTAGGGGCTCCTATAATTCACACCTCCACTTT. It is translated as CASRSLRGSYNSHLHF.

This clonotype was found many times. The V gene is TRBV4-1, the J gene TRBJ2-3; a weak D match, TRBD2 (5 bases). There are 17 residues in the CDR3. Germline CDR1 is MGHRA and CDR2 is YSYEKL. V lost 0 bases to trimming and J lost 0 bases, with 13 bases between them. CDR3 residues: CASSQEGRAVSTDTQYF. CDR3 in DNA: TGCGCCAGCAGCCAAGAGGGTCGAGCGGTTAGCACAGATACGCAGTATTTT.

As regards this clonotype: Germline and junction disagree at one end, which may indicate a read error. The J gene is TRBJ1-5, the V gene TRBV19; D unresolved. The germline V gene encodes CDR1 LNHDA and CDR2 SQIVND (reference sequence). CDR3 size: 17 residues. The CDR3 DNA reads TGTGCCAGTAGGCTCTCATTAGTCGGAAATAGCAATAAGCCCCAGCATTTT. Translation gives CASRLSLVGNSNKPQHF. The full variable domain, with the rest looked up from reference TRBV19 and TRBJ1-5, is DGGITQSPKYLFRKEGQNVTLSCEQNLNHDAMYWYRQDPGQGLRLIYYSQIVNDFQKGDIAEGYSVSREKKESFPLTVTSAQKNPTAFYLCASRLSLVGNSNKPQHFGDGTRLSIL.

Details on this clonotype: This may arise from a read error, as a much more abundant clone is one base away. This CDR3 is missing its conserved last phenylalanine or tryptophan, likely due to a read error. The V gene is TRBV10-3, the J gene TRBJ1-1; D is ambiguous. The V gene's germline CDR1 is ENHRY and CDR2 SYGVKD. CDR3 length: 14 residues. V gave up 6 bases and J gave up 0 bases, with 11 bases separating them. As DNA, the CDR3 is TGTGCCATCAGCCCCGAAGTCCTGAACACTGAAGCTTTCTCT. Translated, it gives CAISPEVLNTEAFS.

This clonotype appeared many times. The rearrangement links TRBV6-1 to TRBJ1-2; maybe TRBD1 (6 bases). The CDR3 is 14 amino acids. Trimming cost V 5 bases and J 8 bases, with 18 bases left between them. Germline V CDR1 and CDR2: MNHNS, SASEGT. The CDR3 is CASSPYSGAEGYTF. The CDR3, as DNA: TGTGCCAGCAGTCCCTATTCAGGGGCAGAAGGCTACACCTTC.

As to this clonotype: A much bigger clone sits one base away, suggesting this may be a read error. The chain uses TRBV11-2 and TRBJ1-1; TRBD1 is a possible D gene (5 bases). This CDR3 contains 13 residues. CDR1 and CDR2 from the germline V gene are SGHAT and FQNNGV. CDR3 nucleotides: TGTGCCAGCAGCCCACAGGTACAAATGGGAGCTTCCTTT. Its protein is CASSPQVQMGASF.

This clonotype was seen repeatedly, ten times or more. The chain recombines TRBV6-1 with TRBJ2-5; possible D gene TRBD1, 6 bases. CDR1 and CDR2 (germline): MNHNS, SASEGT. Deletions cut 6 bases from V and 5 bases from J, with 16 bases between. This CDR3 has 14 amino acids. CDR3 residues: CASRLTGRVETQYF. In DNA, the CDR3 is TGTGCCAGCAGGTTGACAGGCCGTGTCGAGACCCAGTACTTC.

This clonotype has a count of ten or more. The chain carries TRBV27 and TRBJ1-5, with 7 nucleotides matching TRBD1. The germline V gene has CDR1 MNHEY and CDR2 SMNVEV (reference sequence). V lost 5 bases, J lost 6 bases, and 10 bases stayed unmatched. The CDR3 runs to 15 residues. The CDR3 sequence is CASSPRQGMGQPQHF. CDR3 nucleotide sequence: TGTGCCAGCAGTCCCCGACAGGGTATGGGTCAGCCCCAGCATTTT.

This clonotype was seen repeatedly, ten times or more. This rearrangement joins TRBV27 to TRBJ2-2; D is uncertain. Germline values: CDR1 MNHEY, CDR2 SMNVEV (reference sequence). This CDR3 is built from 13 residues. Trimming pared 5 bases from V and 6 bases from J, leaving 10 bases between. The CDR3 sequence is CASSPDSSGELFF. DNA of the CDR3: TGTGCCAGCAGTCCTGACTCATCCGGGGAGCTGTTTTTT.

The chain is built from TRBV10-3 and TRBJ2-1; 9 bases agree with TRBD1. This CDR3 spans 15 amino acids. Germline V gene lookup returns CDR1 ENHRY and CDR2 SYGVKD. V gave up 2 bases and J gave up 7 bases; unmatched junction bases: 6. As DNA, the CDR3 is TGTGCCATCAGTGAGCCGGGACAGGGTCGGAATGAGCAGTTCTTC. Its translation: CAISEPGQGRNEQFF.

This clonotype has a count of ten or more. CDR3 in DNA: TGTGCCAGCAAATCCTTGGGGGACACTGAAGCTTTCTTT. Translated, it gives CASKSLGDTEAFF. The rearrangement uses TRBV19 and TRBJ1-1, with D possibly TRBD1 on 5 matching bases. Trimming took off 9 bases at V and 3 bases at J, with 14 bases between the two ends. The germline V gene has CDR1 LNHDA and CDR2 SQIVND (reference sequence). The CDR3 has 13 residues. Using reference TRBV19 and TRBJ1-1 for the parts outside the CDR3, the full variable domain is DGGITQSPKYLFRKEGQNVTLSCEQNLNHDAMYWYRQDPGQGLRLIYYSQIVNDFQKGDIAEGYSVSREKKESFPLTVTSAQKNPTAFYLCASKSLGDTEAFFGQGTRLTVV.

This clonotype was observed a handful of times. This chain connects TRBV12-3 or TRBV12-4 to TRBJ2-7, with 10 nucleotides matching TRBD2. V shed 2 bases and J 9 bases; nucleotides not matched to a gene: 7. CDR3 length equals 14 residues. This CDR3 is CASSLMASGRRQYF. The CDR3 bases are TGTGCCAGCAGTTTAATGGCTAGCGGGAGACGGCAGTACTTC.